One sample yielded the 10 T cell receptor beta chains listed below, sequenced in a study of T cells in Graves' hyperthyroidism and ophthalmopathy. The TCR beta CDR3 regions underwent amplification using RNA transcripts as the source. The TCR CDR3 was amplified in a first-round RT-PCR using the HTBI primer set. Via MiXCR, TCRdb re-called the multiplex PCR reads, giving one row per CDR3 protein. In the table there are roughly 700,000 distinct CDR3 sequences, less than 15% of which are singletons. The material sequenced was blood. The source is a woman aged 18-29 years with Graves' hyperthyroidism.

This clonotype came up a few times. The genes are TRBV6-5 and TRBJ2-5, with 12 bases identical to TRBD2. This CDR3 is 15 amino acids long. V lost 2 bases to trimming and J lost 5 bases; unmatched junction nucleotides: 3. Germline loops: CDR1 MNHEY, CDR2 SVGAGI. Here the CDR3 reads CASSYLGTSGETQYF. The CDR3 DNA sequence: TGTGCCAGCAGTTACCTTGGGACTAGCGGGGAGACCCAGTACTTC.

This clonotype was observed many times. The CDR3 is CASSQWARSMNTEAFF. As DNA, the CDR3 is TGCGCCAGCAGCCAATGGGCAAGGAGCATGAACACTGAAGCTTTCTTT. The chain uses TRBV4-3 and TRBJ1-1; D uncertain. Germline V gene sequence: CDR1 LGHNA, CDR2 YSLEER. The CDR3 contains 16 residues. V dropped 2 bases and J dropped 0 bases, with 13 bases sitting between them.

This clonotype was observed a few times. This chain joins TRBV5-1 and TRBJ2-7, with 9 bases that match TRBD1. CDR1 is SGHRS and CDR2 is YFSETQ in the germline V gene. Trimming at V came to 4 bases and at J to 6 bases, leaving 11 bases not matched to a gene. There are 15 residues in the CDR3. The DNA of the CDR3 is TGCGCCAGCAGCGTCTCCGGGACAGGGCGGCCCGAGCAGTACTTC. Its protein product is CASSVSGTGRPEQYF.

This clonotype was recorded many times. The gene calls are TRBV27 and TRBJ1-1; 9 positions agree with TRBD1. The V gene end was trimmed by 0 bases and the J gene end by 8 bases; junction bases not matched to a gene: 10. Per the germline V gene, CDR1 is MNHEY and CDR2 is SMNVEV (reference sequence). The length of the CDR3 is 16 residues. The CDR3 nucleotides read TGTGCCAGCAGTTTATCCCGGACAGGGGCAGTTAACGAAGCTTTCTTT. Amino acids: CASSLSRTGAVNEAFF.

This clonotype was observed a few times. The chain carries TRBV6-1 and TRBJ1-1; TRBD1 is a possible D gene (5 bases). This CDR3 has 19 residues. From germline, CDR1 is MNHNS and CDR2 SASEGT. V lost 5 bases and J 0 bases, leaving 25 bases between the germline ends. Here the CDR3 reads CASSPKRGSAVNLNTEAFF. The DNA of the CDR3 is TGTGCCAGCAGTCCTAAGCGGGGCAGCGCCGTAAACTTGAACACTGAAGCTTTCTTT.

This clonotype was observed at least ten times. This chain joins TRBV30 and TRBJ1-1; 7 positions match TRBD1. The V gene's germline CDR1 is GTSNPN and CDR2 SVGIG (reference sequence). V trimming: 2 bases; J trimming: 1 base; junction bases outside the gene matches: 4. The length of the CDR3 is 14 residues. Here the CDR3 reads CAWSRGQTNTEAFF. In DNA form, the CDR3 reads TGTGCCTGGAGTAGGGGACAGACGAACACTGAAGCTTTCTTT.

The V call is TRBV4-1, the J call TRBJ2-7, with TRBD2 identical over 7 bases. The CDR3 covers 15 residues. CDR1 and CDR2 (germline): MGHRA, YSYEKL. J gave up 2 bases and V 0 bases, and 4 bases lay outside the gene matches. In nucleotides, the CDR3 is TGCGCCAGCAGCCAAGAAGGCCTAGCGGCCTACGAGCAGTACTTC. It translates to CASSQEGLAAYEQYF.

This clonotype has a handful of counts. This chain links TRBV12-3 or TRBV12-4 with TRBJ2-3; D call uncertain. V gave up 4 bases and J gave up 4 bases, with 12 bases separating them. This CDR3 has 14 residues. The CDR3: CASSYDRTADTQYF. The DNA of the CDR3 is TGTGCCAGCAGTTATGATAGGACGGCAGATACGCAGTATTTT.

This clonotype was found a few times. The junction departs from germline at one end; a sequencing error may be responsible. The chain's CDR3 is CASRPGLAGVYNEQLF. The CDR3 DNA sequence: TGTGCCAGCAGGCCGGGACTAGCGGGAGTCTACAATGAGCAGCTCTTC. V and J are TRBV27 and TRBJ2-1; TRBD2 agrees at 14 bases. CDR3 length equals 16 residues. Germline V gives CDR1 MNHEY, CDR2 SMNVEV (reference sequence).

This clonotype showed up many times. The chain carries TRBV19 and TRBJ2-7; weak D call: TRBD1 (6 bases). The germline gives CDR1 LNHDA, CDR2 SQIVND (reference sequence). Trimming removed 7 bases at V and 6 bases at J, with 22 bases between. The CDR3 has 15 amino acids. The CDR3 reads CASTRGPGTSSEQYF. The CDR3 DNA is TGTGCCAGTACCCGAGGGCCCGGGACATCTTCCGAGCAGTACTTC.